This TCR beta chain is from a study of Ad26.COV2.S vaccination and SARS-CoV-2 variants. CDR1 and CDR2 (germline): MNHEY, SMNVEV (reference sequence). V shed 2 bases and J 2 bases; nucleotides not matched to a gene: 2. The CDR3 is 14 amino acids. Remarks on this clone: Its antigen is unknown.

Findings and caveats of the study: Vaccinees showed greater spike-specific TCR breadth than placebo recipients.

Regarding treatment: roughly 18 received Ad26.COV2.S at low or high dose, single or two shots; several received placebo; per-sample allocation not given. Samples came from day 63 after the first vaccine or placebo injection. It was an adult aged 18-55 years in Boston who was the donor. Measured with immunoSEQ multiplex PCR; TCRdb has only the in-frame clones, and not every one. The table shows roughly 320,000 clones, with around 86% occurring only once. This receptor was identified in a person aged 18 to 65 who received the Ad26.COV2.S COVID-19 vaccine or a placebo. This sample comprised peripheral blood, obtained in a trial of Ad26.COV2.S vaccine versus placebo. V gene TRBV27 combines with J gene TRBJ2-7; 8 nucleotides align to TRBD1. The CDR3 nucleotides are TGTGCCAGCAGTTTAGGGACAGGCGCCTACGAGCAGTACTTC. Residues: CASSLGTGAYEQYF.